The clone carrying this T cell receptor beta chain was counted many times. Its antigen is still unknown. Attachment of unique molecular identifiers to individual cDNA molecules was performed in the library. TCRdb passed the RACE reads through MiXCR, listing each CDR3 protein once. The sample carries 44,000 or so distinct CDR3 sequences, about 4% recorded once. The data originate from a study of human T cells and chemical hapten exposure. Findings of the study overall: The number of TCRs over 1 in 1000 frequency stayed unchanged after DPC.

The time point denotes: healthy volunteer bleed at 6 weeks. The starting material, unfractionated whole blood, was used for total RNA extraction. The sample comprised whole blood. The sequence came from a human donor in good health. Some clones in this sample may be carry-over from other donors' samples.

In DNA, the CDR3 is TGCGCCAGCAGCAGGGGACTAGCGGGGATGGGGGCCAAAAACATTCAGTACTTC. Amino acid sequence: CASSRGLAGMGAKNIQYF. The V gene is TRBV5-1, the J gene TRBJ2-4; 13 positions agree with TRBD2. CDR1 is SGHRS and CDR2 is YFSETQ in the germline V gene. This CDR3 is built from 18 residues. Trimming at V came to 4 bases and at J to 1 base, leaving 8 bases not matched to a gene.